The sample holds many counts of the clone carrying this T cell receptor beta chain. The antigen is not known. This entry is derived from a study of CD8 T cells in ankylosing spondylitis. Findings and caveats of the study: Disease-associated clones were reportedly significantly overrepresented in matched ankylosing spondylitis synovial fluid.

Quantitative 5'-RACE with molecular barcodes was used to make the TCR beta libraries. TCRdb re-called the 5' RACE reads through MiXCR, storing one row per CDR3 protein. The data contain about 130,000 distinct CDR3 sequences, 5.5% to 7.5% of them singletons. The ends were cut back, 5 bases at V and 7 bases at J, with 7 bases in the middle. The CDR3 spans 11 residues. Germline CDR1 and CDR2: SGHRS and YFSETQ. Sequencing was performed on blood, either unsorted or a sorted T cell fraction (not recorded which). The chain couples TRBV5-1 to TRBJ2-1, with no clear D. This sequence originates from a female donor with ankylosing spondylitis or in good health (not recorded which). In DNA form, the CDR3 reads TGCGCCAGCAGTCAGTTAAATGAGCAGTTCTTC. It yields the protein CASSQLNEQFF.